The 29 T cell receptor beta chains below all came from one sample that was sequenced in a study of T cells in localized non-small cell lung cancer. Clones were sequenced by immunoSEQ multiplex PCR, and TCRdb holds only the in-frame ones, with some missing. The sample lists 45,000 to 60,000 clones; around 86% were seen once. Sample: PBMCs, taken before any cancer treatment. These receptors were taken from a man aged 35 to 69 with stage II lung adenocarcinoma.

Concerning this clone: Additional DNA sequences in this sample encode the identical CDR3. The rearrangement joins TRBV6-4 to TRBJ1-1; D is ambiguous. The CDR3 runs 14 residues. The germline gives CDR1 MRHNA, CDR2 SNTAGT. V gave up 0 bases and J gave up 5 bases, with 10 bases separating them. CDR3 DNA sequence: TGTGCCAGCAGTGACTCGAGTCGAGGAACTGAAGCTTTCTTT. Translation gives CASSDSSRGTEAFF.

The gene calls are TRBV27 and TRBJ1-1, with TRBD1 as a possible D gene (6 bases). This CDR3 is built from 14 residues. V dropped 2 bases and J dropped 6 bases, with 13 bases sitting between them. Germline V CDR1 and CDR2: MNHEY, SMNVEV (reference sequence). The CDR3 bases are TGTGCCAGCAGTTTAACCCGGGACACTCCTGAAGCTTTCTTT. Translation: CASSLTRDTPEAFF.

As regards this clone: Other DNA sequences of this sample code for an identical CDR3. The chain joins TRBV20-1 to TRBJ2-5; TRBD2 matches at 7 bases. V gave up 6 bases and J gave up 5 bases; unmatched junction bases: 3. This CDR3 is 11 amino acids long. CDR1 is DFQATT, CDR2 SNEGSKA, per germline (reference sequence). DNA of the CDR3: TGCAGTGCCCGGGGAGGGGAGACCCAGTACTTC. Translated, it gives CSARGGETQYF.

This clone has only a few counts. This sequence joins TRBV29-1 and TRBJ1-1, with D tentatively TRBD1 (6 bases). The V gene lost 4 bases and the J gene lost 3 bases, with 18 bases spanning the gap. Germline V gives CDR1 SQVTM, CDR2 ANQGSEA. The CDR3 runs 15 residues. CDR3 loop: CSVGFFARGDTEAFF. CDR3 nucleotides: TGCAGCGTTGGGTTTTTTGCTAGGGGGGACACTGAAGCTTTCTTT.

This chain uses TRBV7-2 with TRBJ2-1; 12 bases fit TRBD2. Germline values: CDR1 SGHTA, CDR2 FQGNSA. V lost 4 bases to trimming and J lost 7 bases; unmatched junction nucleotides: 14. The CDR3 is 18 residues long. In DNA, the CDR3 is TGTGCCAGCAGCTCTAGCGGGGGGGCCCTAATAAAAGGTAATGAGCAGTTCTTC. As protein: CASSSSGGALIKGNEQFF.

The rearrangement joins TRBV29-1 to TRBJ1-1; D remains ambiguous. Trimming took off 1 base at V and 5 bases at J, with 14 bases between the two ends. This CDR3 has 14 residues. CDR1 is SQVTM and CDR2 is ANQGSEA in the germline V gene. CDR3 DNA sequence: TGCAGCGTTGAAGTCTCCCGGGGAGGGACTGAAGCTTTCTTT. The encoded protein is CSVEVSRGGTEAFF.

V is TRBV5-5 and J is TRBJ2-1, with TRBD1 matching over 8 bases. This CDR3 has 14 residues. After removal of 4 bases from V and 6 bases from J, the junction contained 6 bases not matched to a gene. Per germline, CDR1 SGHKS and CDR2 YYEKEE (reference sequence). CDR3 DNA: TGTGCCAGCAGCACGGACAGGGTGAGCAATGAGCAGTTCTTC. Its protein is CASSTDRVSNEQFF.

The chain recombines TRBV2 with TRBJ2-5; 7 bases fit TRBD2. The V gene's germline CDR1 is SNHLY and CDR2 FYNNEI. The CDR3 extends over 12 amino acids. V lost 9 bases to trimming and J lost 4 bases; unmatched junction nucleotides: 5. The CDR3 bases are TGTGCCAGTCGGGGGGAGGGAGAGACCCAGTACTTC. Translated, it gives CASRGEGETQYF. The full variable domain, its missing parts supplied by reference TRBV2 and TRBJ2-5, is EPEVTQTPSHQVTQMGQEVILRCVPISNHLYFYWYRQILGQKVEFLVSFYNNEISEKSEIFDDQFSVERPDGSNFTLKIRSTKLEDSAMYFCASRGEGETQYFGPGTRLLVL.

V usage is TRBV19 and J usage is TRBJ2-6, with TRBD2 as a possible D gene (5 bases). Germline CDR1 and CDR2: LNHDA and SQIVND (reference sequence). Trimming shortened V by 7 bases and J by 2 bases, and 15 bases separated the two germline ends. The CDR3 has 16 amino acids. CDR3 sequence reads: CASTVGLGAGANVLTF. CDR3 sequence (DNA): TGTGCCAGTACAGTAGGATTGGGAGCTGGGGCCAACGTCCTGACTTTC.

This clone was seen only once. This chain uses TRBV5-1 with TRBJ1-4, with 9 bases matching TRBD1. The CDR3 has 17 amino acids. Germline values: CDR1 SGHRS, CDR2 YFSETQ. V gave up 1 base and J gave up 7 bases; unmatched junction bases: 11. CDR3 coding DNA: TGCGCCAGCAGCTTGAGGACAGGGGACCCCTCGGGTGAAAAACTGTTTTTT. Amino acids: CASSLRTGDPSGEKLFF.

This clone appeared once. This chain links TRBV10-1 with TRBJ2-7; 7 positions match TRBD2. Germline trimming cut 5 bases from V and 4 bases from J; bases unmatched to any gene: 8. The germline V gene has CDR1 WNHNN and CDR2 SYGVQD (reference sequence). CDR3 length: 14 amino acids. The CDR3 loop reads CASSQAGTTYEQYV. DNA of the CDR3: TGCGCCAGCAGTCAAGCGGGGACCACATACGAGCAGTACGTC.

This chain uses TRBV28 with TRBJ1-3; 7 bases agree with TRBD1. CDR3 length equals 16 residues. Germline V lookup: CDR1 MDHEN, CDR2 SYDVKM. After removal of 3 bases from V and 0 bases from J, the junction contained 5 bases not matched to a gene. The CDR3 here is CASSLPPGGSGNTIYF. The CDR3 DNA reads as TGTGCCAGCAGTTTGCCCCCAGGGGGCTCTGGAAACACCATATATTTT.

The chain joins TRBV29-1 to TRBJ1-5; no clear D. The CDR3 contains 12 residues. V was shortened by 4 bases and J by 5 bases, with 9 bases between the two germline ends. CDR1 is SQVTM, CDR2 ANQGSEA, per germline. The CDR3 here is CSVGGLDQPQHF. Here the CDR3 DNA reads TGCAGCGTTGGAGGTCTTGATCAGCCCCAGCATTTT.

The chain is built from TRBV9 and TRBJ2-5; TRBD2 agrees at 10 bases. This CDR3 is built from 16 residues. Germline V gene data show CDR1 as SGDLS and CDR2 as YYNGEE. Unmatched junction bases numbered 6, after V lost 2 bases and J lost 2 bases. The CDR3 loop reads CASSVTSSGGQETQYF. In DNA, the CDR3 is TGTGCCAGCAGCGTGACTTCTAGCGGGGGACAAGAGACCCAGTACTTC.

The chain uses TRBV7-2 and TRBJ2-1; TRBD1 is a possible D gene (5 bases). Germline values: CDR1 SGHTA, CDR2 FQGNSA. The CDR3 consists of 13 residues. With 1 base removed from V and 5 bases from J, the gap between germline ends came to 6 bases. The CDR3 region is CASSLGQNNEQFF. In nucleotides, the CDR3 is TGTGCCAGCAGCTTAGGACAGAACAATGAGCAGTTCTTC.

The chain links TRBV30 to TRBJ1-3, with D unresolved. V dropped 0 bases and J dropped 2 bases, with 26 bases sitting between them. Germline values: CDR1 GTSNPN, CDR2 SVGIG (reference sequence). This CDR3 is 20 amino acids long. The CDR3 DNA follows: TGTGCCTGGAGTGTTTATAGGACGACCGTCGTTAGGGCCACTGGAAACACCATATATTTT. This gives the protein CAWSVYRTTVVRATGNTIYF.

The J gene is TRBJ1-2, the V gene TRBV19; no clear D gene. The V and J ends lost 1 base and 8 bases respectively, with 14 bases between them. The CDR3 has 14 amino acids. The V gene's germline CDR1 is LNHDA and CDR2 SQIVND (reference sequence). The CDR3 coding sequence is TGTGCCAGTAGTATAGCAGGAGAAGGAGAGGGCTACACCTTC. Amino acid sequence: CASSIAGEGEGYTF. The variable domain in full, completed from reference TRBV19 and TRBJ1-2, reads DGGITQSPKYLFRKEGQNVTLSCEQNLNHDAMYWYRQDPGQGLRLIYYSQIVNDFQKGDIAEGYSVSREKKESFPLTVTSAQKNPTAFYLCASSIAGEGEGYTFGSGTRLTVV.

The CDR3 sequence: CASRGDQETQYF. In DNA form, the CDR3 reads TGTGCCAGCCGGGGGGACCAAGAGACCCAGTACTTC. The chain has TRBV2 and TRBJ2-5; TRBD2 aligns across 7 bases. V lost 8 bases, J lost 0 bases, and 0 bases stayed unmatched. This CDR3 is built from 12 residues. In germline, CDR1 is SNHLY, CDR2 FYNNEI. The variable domain in full, completed from reference TRBV2 and TRBJ2-5, reads EPEVTQTPSHQVTQMGQEVILRCVPISNHLYFYWYRQILGQKVEFLVSFYNNEISEKSEIFDDQFSVERPDGSNFTLKIRSTKLEDSAMYFCASRGDQETQYFGPGTRLLVL.

The V and J genes are TRBV30 and TRBJ2-5; D is possibly TRBD2 (6 bases). Germline V gene lookup returns CDR1 GTSNPN and CDR2 SVGIG (reference sequence). Trimming took 0 bases from V and 5 from J, leaving 13 bases between them. This CDR3 is built from 14 residues. CDR3 coding DNA: TGTGCCTGGAGTGTACAAGGAGGGCCTGAGACCCAGTACTTC. Translated, it gives CAWSVQGGPETQYF. Filled out from reference TRBV30 and TRBJ2-5, the complete variable domain reads SQTIHQWPATLVQPVGSPLSLECTVEGTSNPNLYWYRQAAGRGLQLLFYSVGIGQISSEVPQNLSASRPQDRQFILSSKKLLLSDSGFYLCAWSVQGGPETQYFGPGTRLLVL.

The J gene is TRBJ1-2, the V gene TRBV10-3; 9 nucleotides align to TRBD1. V shed 2 bases, J shed 8 bases, and the junction held 6 bases outside the gene matches. This CDR3 spans 14 amino acids. Germline values: CDR1 ENHRY, CDR2 SYGVKD. The CDR3 spells CAISEGQGSEGYTF. The CDR3 bases are TGTGCCATCAGTGAGGGACAGGGGTCGGAAGGCTACACCTTC.

The J gene is TRBJ2-5, the V gene TRBV10-2; D is uncertain. The CDR3 spans 14 residues. Trimming pared 8 bases from V and 1 base from J, leaving 14 bases between. Germline V lookup: CDR1 WSHSY, CDR2 SAAADI. The CDR3 region is CASWPSGTQETQYF. As DNA, the CDR3 is TGCGCCAGCTGGCCTTCTGGAACCCAAGAGACCCAGTACTTC.

The chain recombines TRBV4-1 with TRBJ1-3; a possible D gene is TRBD1 (5 bases). The CDR3 has 18 amino acids. V gave up 1 base and J gave up 0 bases, with 16 bases separating them. CDR1 is MGHRA, CDR2 YSYEKL, per germline. CDR3 bases: TGCGCCAGCAGCCAAGCGCTCGGGACGTTGCTCTCTGGAAACACCATATATTTT. Protein product: CASSQALGTLLSGNTIYF.

This clone showed up just a few times. J is TRBJ2-5 and V is TRBV7-6, with unresolved D. V lost 4 bases and J lost 5, with 8 bases in between. The CDR3 has 12 residues. The germline V gene has CDR1 SGHVS and CDR2 FNYEAQ. The CDR3, as DNA: TGTGCCAGCAGCTATAGCTGGGAGACCCAGTACTTC. This translates into CASSYSWETQYF.

In the case of this clone: This same CDR3 is encoded by further DNA sequences in the sample. The chain couples TRBV20-1 to TRBJ2-5; D is possibly TRBD2 (6 bases). Per germline, CDR1 DFQATT and CDR2 SNEGSKA (reference sequence). There are 11 residues in the CDR3. The CDR3 sequence is CSAAGQETQYF. CDR3 DNA: TGCAGCGCTGCGGGGCAGGAGACCCAGTACTTC.

The V gene is TRBV6-1, the J gene TRBJ1-3; D is undetermined. CDR1 MNHNS and CDR2 SASEGT come from the germline V gene. V dropped 1 base and J dropped 0 bases, with 4 bases sitting between them. The CDR3 is 14 amino acids. The CDR3 DNA reads as TGTGCCAGCAGTGAAGACAGCTCTGGAAACACCATATATTTT. Translating it yields CASSEDSSGNTIYF.

The gene calls are TRBV19 and TRBJ1-1; possibly TRBD1 for D (5 bases). Deletions cut 3 bases from V and 5 bases from J, with 16 bases between. This CDR3 has 15 residues. CDR1 and CDR2 (germline): LNHDA, SQIVND (reference sequence). The CDR3 reads CASSMGVSSWTEAFF. The CDR3 DNA follows: TGTGCCAGTAGTATGGGGGTCTCGAGTTGGACTGAAGCTTTCTTT.

The chain is built from TRBV6-1 and TRBJ1-3; the D is unclear. CDR1 is MNHNS, CDR2 SASEGT, per germline. The CDR3 totals 15 residues. Trimming stripped 3 bases from V and 0 bases from J, with 9 bases between. Written as DNA, the CDR3 is TGTGCCAGCAGTGACAGGCCTTCCTCTGGAAACACCATATATTTT. It is translated as CASSDRPSSGNTIYF.

V and J are TRBV5-4 and TRBJ2-5; a weak D match, TRBD1 (6 bases). Trimming left V 2 bases short and J 5 bases short, with 25 bases between. The CDR3 spans 18 residues. Germline V gene sequence: CDR1 SGHNT, CDR2 YYREEE (reference sequence). The CDR3 nucleotides are TGTGCCAGCAGCTTTGTGTGGGCGAGGGGGTTTCAAGGGGAGACCCAGTACTTC. Protein: CASSFVWARGFQGETQYF.

The chain uses TRBV5-5 and TRBJ2-3; D tentatively reads TRBD1 or TRBD2 (5 bases each). CDR1 and CDR2 (germline): SGHKS, YYEKEE (reference sequence). The CDR3 length is 16 residues. V dropped 4 bases and J dropped 0 bases, with 15 bases sitting between them. In DNA, the CDR3 is TGTGCCAGCAGCAGAACCGGGACGGCCAGCACAGATACGCAGTATTTT. Encoded protein: CASSRTGTASTDTQYF. The full variable domain, its missing parts supplied by reference TRBV5-5 and TRBJ2-3, is DAGVTQSPTHLIKTRGQQVTLRCSPISGHKSVSWYQQVLGQGPQFIFQYYEKEERGRGNFPDRFSARQFPNYSSELNVNALLLGDSALYLCASSRTGTASTDTQYFGPGTRLTVL.